This TCR beta chain is drawn from a study of blood T cells in healthy people across ages. A second PCR, run for roughly 7 to 12 cycles, used a sample-barcoded 5' primer plus a J-beta primer mix. Using its own MiXCR run on the 5' RACE reads, TCRdb lists one record per CDR3 protein. This table has more than 650,000 distinct CDR3 sequences, 22% appearing once. The CDR3 consists of 14 residues. Per germline, CDR1 MGHDK and CDR2 SYGVNS. The V gene lost 5 bases and the J gene lost 8 bases, with 16 bases spanning the gap. The material sequenced was blood. The sequence was obtained from a man aged 65 to 85 in good health. The chain combines TRBV25-1 with TRBJ2-4; D possibly corresponds to TRBD1 (5 bases). CDR3: CASSPTGGWDIQYF. DNA for the CDR3: TGTGCCAGCAGTCCCACAGGCGGTTGGGACATTCAGTACTTC.